These T cell receptor beta chains were read from a single sample in a study of PD-1 blockade in mismatch repair-deficient tumors. Data came from immunoSEQ multiplex PCR; TCRdb stores just in-frame clones and leaves some out. The sample has 120,000 or so clones, roughly 90% seen once. The sample in question was peripheral blood, obtained 70 to 72 weeks after starting pembrolizumab. All receptors derive from an adult with mismatch repair-deficient cancer. The CDR3 runs from the conserved cysteine through the conserved F or W. D genes are given only for firm matches. The size of a clone is reported for some rows only, either as once, few or many, or as a class for expanded clones.

j_gene	v_gene	d_gene	abundance	CDR3nt	CDR3aa
TRBJ2-3	TRBV27	NA	NA	TGTGCCAGCAGTTTATCGATTCCGGGGGCTACGCAGTATTTT	CASSLSIPGATQYF
TRBJ2-3	TRBV2	TRBD2	NA	TGTGCCAGCAGTGAAGGACTAGCGGGGTCCACAGATACGCAGTATTTT	CASSEGLAGSTDTQYF
TRBJ2-7	TRBV9	NA	NA	TGTGCCAGCAGCGGCTCTGCAGCGGCCGAGCAGTACTTC	CASSGSAAAEQYF
TRBJ2-3	TRBV19	TRBD2	NA	TGTGCCAGTAGTATAGACAAACTAGCGGAAGAAACTAGCACAGATACGCAGTATTTT	CASSIDKLAEETSTDTQYF
TRBJ1-1	TRBV9	NA	once	TGTGCCAGCAGCGTAGAACCCGCAGGGAGGGCGAACACTGAAGCTTTCTTT	CASSVEPAGRANTEAFF
TRBJ1-5	TRBV7-6	NA	NA	TGTGCCAGCAGCTTAGTAGAAAATCAGCCCCAGCATTTT	CASSLVENQPQHF
TRBJ2-5	TRBV27	NA	NA	TGTGCCAGCAGTTTCCTGGGACTTCGAGAGACCCAGTACTTC	CASSFLGLRETQYF
TRBJ1-2	TRBV25-1	NA	few	TGTGCCAGCAGTGAATACCTGGATGGCTACACCTTC	CASSEYLDGYTF
TRBJ2-7	TRBV27	NA	NA	TGTGCCAGCAGTTTCCCCCGCCGACAGGAAAGCTACGAGCAGTACTTC	CASSFPRRQESYEQYF
TRBJ2-7	TRBV29-1	NA	NA	TGCAGCGTTGAAGACGGAAGCTCCTACGAGCAGTACTTC	CSVEDGSSYEQYF
TRBJ2-3	TRBV28	TRBD2	NA	TGTGCCAGCAGTTGGATAGCGGGCCTCACAGATACGCAGTATTTT	CASSWIAGLTDTQYF
TRBJ1-2	TRBV2	NA	NA	TGTGCCAGCATTCGACCTGGGGACTATGGCTACACCTTC	CASIRPGDYGYTF
TRBJ2-2	TRBV29-1	NA	NA	TGCAGCGTTGTACGCGGTTCCGGGGAGCTGTTTTTT	CSVVRGSGELFF
TRBJ2-3	TRBV18	TRBD2	NA	TGTGCCAGCTCACCGGGGAGGGGCACAGATACGCAGTATTTT	CASSPGRGTDTQYF
TRBJ1-1	TRBV28	NA	NA	TGTGCCAGCGGCAAGAGAAGCGCTTTCTTT	CASGKRSAFF
TRBJ2-3	TRBV6-1	NA	NA	TGTGCCAGCAGTGAATCGACTGGGACCTACCGCACAGATACGCAGTATTTT	CASSESTGTYRTDTQYF
TRBJ1-2	TRBV4-2	NA	NA	TGTGCCAGCAGCCAAGAGATCATATATGGCTACACCTTC	CASSQEIIYGYTF
TRBJ2-7	TRBV5-1	NA	NA	TGCGCCAGCAGCTTGAGTGGGCGGAACTACGAGCAGTACTTC	CASSLSGRNYEQYF
TRBJ2-1	TRBV19	NA	NA	TGTGCCAGTAGTATTGGCCCCCTTGCCAGGTACAATGAGCAGTTCTTC	CASSIGPLARYNEQFF
TRBJ2-2	TRBV7-3	TRBD2	NA	TGTGCCAGCAGCGTGACTAGCGGGAGGGCCCGTGCCGGGGAGCTGTTTTTT	CASSVTSGRARAGELFF
TRBJ2-1	TRBV2	TRBD1	NA	TGTGCCAGCAGTCCCCTTGGACAGGGCCAGTTCTTC	CASSPLGQGQFF
TRBJ1-4	TRBV7-9	TRBD1	NA	TGTGCCAGCAGCGCGACGGACAGGGGGCACGATGAAAAACTGTTTTTT	CASSATDRGHDEKLFF
TRBJ2-1	TRBV7-9	NA	NA	TGTGCCAGCAGCTTACCAGGTACCCCCCAGCCTTACAATGAGCAGTTCTTC	CASSLPGTPQPYNEQFF
TRBJ2-7	TRBV2	NA	few	TGTGCCAGCAGAGAGACAGGCTCCTACGAGCAGTACTTC	CASRETGSYEQYF
TRBJ1-5	TRBV30	NA	NA	TGTGCCTGGAGTGCATACAGGGTAGAGATTCAGCCCCAGCATTTT	CAWSAYRVEIQPQHF
TRBJ2-7	TRBV11-2	NA	NA	TGTGCCAGCAGCTTAGATCTAACAGGACCCATTTACGAGCAGTACTTC	CASSLDLTGPIYEQYF
TRBJ2-5	TRBV10-3	NA	few	TGTGCCATCAGACCACCAGGGGTTTCAGAGACCCAGTACTTC	CAIRPPGVSETQYF
TRBJ2-1	TRBV5-1	NA	NA	TGCGCCAGCAGCTTGGGGCTAGGGGCTTTCTACAATGAGCAGTTCTTC	CASSLGLGAFYNEQFF
TRBJ1-5	TRBV19	NA	NA	TGTGCCAGTAGTATAAGGCATCATAGCAATCAGCCCCAGCATTTT	CASSIRHHSNQPQHF
TRBJ2-5	TRBV6-1	NA	NA	TGTGCCAGCAGTGTCTTCAGGGGACCGTACCAAGAGACCCAGTACTTC	CASSVFRGPYQETQYF
TRBJ2-2	TRBV4-1	NA	NA	TGCGCCAGCAGCCAAGATGGGGGCGGGTACACCGGGGAGCTGTTTTTT	CASSQDGGGYTGELFF
TRBJ2-5	TRBV7-9	NA	NA	TGTGCCAGCAGCTCGGTCGGGAACAGACACCTAGCCCAAGAGACCCAGTACTTC	CASSSVGNRHLAQETQYF
TRBJ2-2	TRBV25-1	TRBD2	NA	TGTGCCAGCAGCGGGAGTAGCGGGAGATATACCGGGGAGCTGTTTTTT	CASSGSSGRYTGELFF
TRBJ1-4	TRBV4-3	NA	NA	TGCGCCAGCAGCCCAGAGGGCGGTTACGTACGCGAAAAACTGTTTTTT	CASSPEGGYVREKLFF
TRBJ2-1	TRBV29-1	TRBD1	NA	TGCAGCGTTGCCGTGACAGGGGGAGACAATGAGCAGTTCTTC	CSVAVTGGDNEQFF
TRBJ2-7	TRBV10-1	TRBD1	few	TGCGCCAGCAGTTTCTGGACAGGGAGCTCCTACGAGCAGTACTTC	CASSFWTGSSYEQYF
TRBJ1-1	TRBV5-1	TRBD1	NA	TGCGCCAGCAGCTTACGGACAGGGATCATGAACACTGAAGCTTTCTTT	CASSLRTGIMNTEAFF
TRBJ1-4	TRBV4-1	NA	NA	TGCGCCAGCAGCTTCCGGGAGGGCCAACCAACTTCTAATGAAAAACTGTTTTTT	CASSFREGQPTSNEKLFF
TRBJ1-2	TRBV5-6	NA	NA	TGTGCCAGCAGCCGGCCGGGGGCCTGGAGCTACACCTTC	CASSRPGAWSYTF
TRBJ1-1	TRBV4-1	NA	few	TGCGCCAGCAGCCAAGTGTACGACACTGAAGCTTTCTTT	CASSQVYDTEAFF